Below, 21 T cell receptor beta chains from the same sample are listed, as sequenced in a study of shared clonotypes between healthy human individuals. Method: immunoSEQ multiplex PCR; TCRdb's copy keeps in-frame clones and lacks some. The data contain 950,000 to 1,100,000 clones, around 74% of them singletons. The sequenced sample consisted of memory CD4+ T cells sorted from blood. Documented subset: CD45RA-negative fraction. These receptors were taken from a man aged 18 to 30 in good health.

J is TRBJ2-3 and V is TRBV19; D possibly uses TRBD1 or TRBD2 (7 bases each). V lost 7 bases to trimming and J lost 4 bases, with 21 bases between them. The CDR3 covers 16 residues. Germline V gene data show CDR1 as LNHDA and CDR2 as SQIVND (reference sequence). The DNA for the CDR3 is TGTGCCAGTACGGGGGGACAGAATGCCCTTTCAGATACGCAGTATTTT. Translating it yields CASTGGQNALSDTQYF.

The CDR3 reads CASGGVRTSTDTQYF. CDR3 in DNA: TGTGCCAGCGGGGGGGTAAGAACTAGCACAGATACGCAGTATTTT. This chain uses TRBV28 with TRBJ2-3, with TRBD2 matching over 7 bases. With 8 bases clipped from V and 0 bases from J, the junction kept 8 bases outside the gene matches. The CDR3 spans 15 residues. Germline V gives CDR1 MDHEN, CDR2 SYDVKM.

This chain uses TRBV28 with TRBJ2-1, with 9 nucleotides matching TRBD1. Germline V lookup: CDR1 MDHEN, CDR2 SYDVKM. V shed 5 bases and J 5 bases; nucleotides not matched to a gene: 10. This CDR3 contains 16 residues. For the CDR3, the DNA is TGTGCCAGCAGTCCTGACTTCAGGGACAGGGACAATGAGCAGTTCTTC. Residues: CASSPDFRDRDNEQFF.

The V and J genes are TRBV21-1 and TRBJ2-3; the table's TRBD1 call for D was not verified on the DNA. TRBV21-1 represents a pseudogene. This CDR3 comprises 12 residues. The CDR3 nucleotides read TGTGCCAGCAGGGGTGACAGGGGGTCGCAGTATTTT. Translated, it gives CASRGDRGSQYF.

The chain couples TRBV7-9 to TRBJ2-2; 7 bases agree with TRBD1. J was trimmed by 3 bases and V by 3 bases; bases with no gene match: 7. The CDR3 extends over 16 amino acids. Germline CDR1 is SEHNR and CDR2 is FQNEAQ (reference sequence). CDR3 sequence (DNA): TGTGCCAGCAGCTTGGGCGGCACAGGGGACACCGGGGAGCTGTTTTTT. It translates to CASSLGGTGDTGELFF.

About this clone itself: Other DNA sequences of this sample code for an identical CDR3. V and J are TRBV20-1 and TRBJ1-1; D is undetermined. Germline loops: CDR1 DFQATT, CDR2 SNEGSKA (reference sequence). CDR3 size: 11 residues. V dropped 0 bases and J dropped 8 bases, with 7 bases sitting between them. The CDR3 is CSARDPPEAFF. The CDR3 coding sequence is TGCAGTGCTAGAGATCCCCCCGAAGCTTTCTTT.

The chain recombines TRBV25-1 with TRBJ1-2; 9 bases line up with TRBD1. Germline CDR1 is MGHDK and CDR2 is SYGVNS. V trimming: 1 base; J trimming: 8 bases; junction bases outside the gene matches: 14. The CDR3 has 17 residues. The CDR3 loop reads CASSEFGDRVLDGGYTF. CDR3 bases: TGTGCCAGCAGTGAATTCGGGGACAGGGTGTTAGACGGCGGCTACACCTTC.

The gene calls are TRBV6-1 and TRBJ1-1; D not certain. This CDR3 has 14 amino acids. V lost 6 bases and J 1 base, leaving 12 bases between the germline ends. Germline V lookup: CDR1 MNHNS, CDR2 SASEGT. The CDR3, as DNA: TGTGCCAGCAGAGAGATGCTTGGGAACACTGAAGCTTTCTTT. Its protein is CASREMLGNTEAFF.

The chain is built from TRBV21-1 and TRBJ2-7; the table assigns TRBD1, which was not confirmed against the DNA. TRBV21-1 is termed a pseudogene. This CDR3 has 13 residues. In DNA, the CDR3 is TGTGCCAGCAGCAATGGCCTTTCATACGAGCAGTACTTC. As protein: CASSNGLSYEQYF.

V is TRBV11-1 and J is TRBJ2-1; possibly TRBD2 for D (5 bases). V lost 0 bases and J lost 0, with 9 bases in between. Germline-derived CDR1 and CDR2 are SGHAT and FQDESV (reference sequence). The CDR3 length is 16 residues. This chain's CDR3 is CASSLARGSSYNEQFF. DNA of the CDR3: TGTGCCAGCAGCTTAGCCCGTGGGAGCTCCTACAATGAGCAGTTCTTC.

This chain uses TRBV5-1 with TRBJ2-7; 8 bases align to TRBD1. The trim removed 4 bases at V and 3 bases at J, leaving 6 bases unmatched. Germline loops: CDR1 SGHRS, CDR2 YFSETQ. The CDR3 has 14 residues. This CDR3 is CASSAQGAGYEQYF. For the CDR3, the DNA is TGCGCCAGCAGCGCCCAGGGGGCCGGCTACGAGCAGTACTTC.

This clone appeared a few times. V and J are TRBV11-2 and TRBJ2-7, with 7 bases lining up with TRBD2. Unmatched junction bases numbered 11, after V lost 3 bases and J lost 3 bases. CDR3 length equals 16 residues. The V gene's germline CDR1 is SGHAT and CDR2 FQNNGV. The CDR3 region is CASSFQSSGVFYEQYF. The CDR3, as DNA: TGTGCCAGCAGCTTCCAATCTAGCGGAGTTTTCTACGAGCAGTACTTC.

CDR3 sequence: CASSASGNPYNEQFF. CDR3 nucleotides: TGCGCCAGCAGTGCTAGCGGAAACCCCTACAATGAGCAGTTCTTC. The rearrangement joins TRBV10-2 to TRBJ2-1, with TRBD2 matching 7 bases. In germline, CDR1 is WSHSY, CDR2 SAAADI. CDR3 size: 15 residues. Trimming cost V 4 bases and J 2 bases; bases outside gene matches: 5.

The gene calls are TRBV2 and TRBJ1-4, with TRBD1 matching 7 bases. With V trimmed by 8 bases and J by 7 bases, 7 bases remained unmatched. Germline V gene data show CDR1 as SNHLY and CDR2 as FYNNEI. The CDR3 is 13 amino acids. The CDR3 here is CASCGTEGEKLFF. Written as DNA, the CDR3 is TGTGCCAGCTGTGGGACAGAGGGTGAAAAACTGTTTTTT.

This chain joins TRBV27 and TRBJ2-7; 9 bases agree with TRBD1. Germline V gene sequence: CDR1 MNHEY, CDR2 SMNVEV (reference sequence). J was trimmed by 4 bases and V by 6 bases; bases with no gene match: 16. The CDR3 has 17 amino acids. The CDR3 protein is CASRLKHGGTGPYEQYF. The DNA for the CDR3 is TGTGCCAGCAGATTGAAACATGGCGGGACAGGGCCTTACGAGCAGTACTTC.

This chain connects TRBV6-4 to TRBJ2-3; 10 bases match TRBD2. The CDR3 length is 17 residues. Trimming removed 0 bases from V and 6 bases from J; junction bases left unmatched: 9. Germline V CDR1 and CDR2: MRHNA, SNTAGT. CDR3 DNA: TGTGCCAGCAGTGACTCGCTAGCGGGGGCCCCCCCCGATACGCAGTATTTT. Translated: CASSDSLAGAPPDTQYF.

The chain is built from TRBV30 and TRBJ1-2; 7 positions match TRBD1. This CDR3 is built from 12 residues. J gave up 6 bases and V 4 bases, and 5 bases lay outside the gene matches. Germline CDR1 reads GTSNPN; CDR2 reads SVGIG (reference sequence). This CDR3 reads CAWNIQGNGYTF. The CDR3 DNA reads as TGTGCCTGGAATATACAGGGGAATGGCTACACCTTC.

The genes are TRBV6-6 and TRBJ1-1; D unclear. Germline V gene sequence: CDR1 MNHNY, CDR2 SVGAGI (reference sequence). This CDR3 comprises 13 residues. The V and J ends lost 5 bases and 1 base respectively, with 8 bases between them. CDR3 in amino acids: CASSPDSNTEAFF. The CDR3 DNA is TGTGCCAGCAGTCCCGACTCGAACACTGAAGCTTTCTTT.

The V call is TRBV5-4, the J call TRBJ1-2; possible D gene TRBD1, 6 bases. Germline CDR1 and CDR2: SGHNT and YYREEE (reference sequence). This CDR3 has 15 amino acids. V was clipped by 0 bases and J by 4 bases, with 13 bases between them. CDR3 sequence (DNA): TGTGCCAGCAGCTTGGCCGGGACACTCTCCTATGGCTACACCTTC. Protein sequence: CASSLAGTLSYGYTF.

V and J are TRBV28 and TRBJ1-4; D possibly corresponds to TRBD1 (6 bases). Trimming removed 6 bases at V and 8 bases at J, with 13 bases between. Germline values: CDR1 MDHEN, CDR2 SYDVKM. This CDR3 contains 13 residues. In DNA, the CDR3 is TGTGCCAGCAGGGTGGGACAAGTGGAAAAACTGTTTTTT. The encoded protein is CASRVGQVEKLFF.

The CDR3 sequence is CASSKTSGVISGANVLTF. CDR3 bases: TGTGCCAGCTCAAAGACTAGCGGGGTAATATCTGGGGCCAACGTCCTGACTTTC. The chain recombines TRBV18 with TRBJ2-6, with 11 bases identical to TRBD2. The V segment lost 5 bases and the J segment 1 base; nucleotides outside the gene matches: 7. The CDR3 loop spans 18 amino acids. Germline V gives CDR1 KGHSH, CDR2 LQKENI.